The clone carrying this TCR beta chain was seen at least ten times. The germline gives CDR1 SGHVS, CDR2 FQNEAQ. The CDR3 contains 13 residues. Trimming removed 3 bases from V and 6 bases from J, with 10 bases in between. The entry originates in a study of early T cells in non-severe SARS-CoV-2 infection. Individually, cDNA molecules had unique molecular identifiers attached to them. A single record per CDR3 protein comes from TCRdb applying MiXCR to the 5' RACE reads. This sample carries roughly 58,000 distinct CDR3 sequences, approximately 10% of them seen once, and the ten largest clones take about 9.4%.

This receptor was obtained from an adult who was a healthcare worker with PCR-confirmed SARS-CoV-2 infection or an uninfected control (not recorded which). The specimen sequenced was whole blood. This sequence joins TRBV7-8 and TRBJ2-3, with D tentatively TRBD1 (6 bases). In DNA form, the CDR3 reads TGTGCCAGCAGCTTTTACAGGGCGGATACGCAGTATTTT. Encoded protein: CASSFYRADTQYF.